These 20 T cell receptor beta chains share one sample of origin, sequenced in a study of T cell responses to AZD1222 COVID-19 vaccine. TCRdb's copy holds only in-frame clones and misses some; the assay was immunoSEQ multiplex PCR. The sample has about 180,000 clones, 85% to 90% seen once. Specimen: peripheral blood, collected 28 days after the second AZD1222 dose. The receptors stem from an adult who received the AZD1222 COVID-19 vaccine.

In DNA, the CDR3 is TGTGCCAGCCTACTAGCGGGGGGGACCGGGGAGCTGTTTTTT. This gives the protein CASLLAGGTGELFF. The V and J genes are TRBV3-1 (or the pseudogene TRBV3-2) and TRBJ2-2; 13 positions match TRBD2. CDR1 is LGHDT and CDR2 is YNNKEL in the germline V gene (reference sequence). The CDR3 is 14 residues long. Trimming cost V 8 bases and J 5 bases; bases outside gene matches: 2.

The table lists this clone with a count of one. The chain couples TRBV23-1 to TRBJ1-5; D gene unclear. TRBV23-1 is noted as an ORF with a role that remains uncertain. The CDR3 loop spans 18 amino acids. Trimming took off 4 bases at V and 0 bases at J, with 19 bases between the two ends. The CDR3 loop is CASSRTCVRVLSNQPQHF. For the CDR3, the DNA is TGCGCCAGCAGTCGTACGTGCGTGCGGGTCCTTAGCAATCAGCCCCAGCATTTT.

A remark on this clone: One base away lies a much larger clone, so this may be a sequencing read error. The sample has other DNA sequences that encode this CDR3 too. This rearrangement joins TRBV19 to TRBJ2-2; possible D gene TRBD1, 5 bases. V was pared by 7 bases and J by 1 base, with 7 bases between. The CDR3 totals 13 residues. Per the germline V gene, CDR1 is LNHDA and CDR2 is SQIVND (reference sequence). The CDR3, as DNA: TGTGCCAGTATCGGACAGAACACCGGGGAGCTGTTTTTT. This encodes CASIGQNTGELFF.

J is TRBJ2-7 and V is TRBV25-1; D is undetermined. The germline V and J ends were trimmed by 0 bases and 0 bases, with 9 bases remaining between them. Germline V gene sequence: CDR1 MGHDK, CDR2 SYGVNS. CDR3 length equals 15 residues. For the CDR3, the DNA is TGTGCCAGCAGTGAATATCACGGTCCCTCCTACGAGCAGTACTTC. It yields the protein CASSEYHGPSYEQYF.

The genes are TRBV19 and TRBJ2-3; 10 nucleotides align to TRBD1. The trim removed 4 bases at V and 6 bases at J, leaving 4 bases unmatched. The length of the CDR3 is 14 residues. Germline-derived CDR1 and CDR2 are LNHDA and SQIVND (reference sequence). The CDR3 spells CASSRGTGVDTQYF. CDR3 nucleotides: TGTGCCAGTAGTAGGGGGACAGGGGTCGATACGCAGTATTTT.

The rearrangement uses TRBV5-6 and TRBJ2-3; either TRBD1 or TRBD2 may supply D (5 bases each). The V end lost 6 bases, the J end lost 0 bases, and 17 bases lay between the germline ends. From germline, CDR1 is SGHDT and CDR2 YYEEEE. There are 16 residues in the CDR3. The CDR3 loop is CASNLRAGPSTDTQYF. CDR3 nucleotides: TGTGCCAGCAATCTCAGGGCGGGTCCTAGCACAGATACGCAGTATTTT.

Notes on this clone: This sample includes further DNA sequences coding for the same CDR3. This chain joins TRBV7-2 and TRBJ2-3, with 11 positions matching TRBD2. Germline V lookup: CDR1 SGHTA, CDR2 FQGNSA. V was pared by 1 base and J by 6 bases, with 3 bases of the junction left unmatched. This CDR3 is built from 15 residues. The CDR3 DNA follows: TGTGCCAGCAGCTTAGGCCCTAGCGGGAGGGATACGCAGTATTTT. Translating it yields CASSLGPSGRDTQYF.

The chain is built from TRBV28 and TRBJ2-7; D tentatively reads TRBD1 or TRBD2 (6 bases each). V lost 5 bases and J lost 4, with 18 bases in between. Germline CDR1 and CDR2: MDHEN and SYDVKM. The CDR3 spans 15 residues. This chain's CDR3 is CASSTPRGLRYEQYF. The CDR3 nucleotides are TGTGCCAGCAGTACCCCCCGGGGGCTAAGGTACGAGCAGTACTTC.

The rearrangement links TRBV4-1 to TRBJ1-2; D uncertain. The ends were cut back, 2 bases at V and 1 base at J, with 5 bases in the middle. The CDR3 extends over 13 amino acids. Germline CDR1 reads MGHRA; CDR2 reads YSYEKL. The CDR3: CASSQQDNYGYTF. The DNA for the CDR3 is TGCGCCAGCAGCCAACAGGATAACTATGGCTACACCTTC.

The chain is built from TRBV5-3 and TRBJ1-3; D might be TRBD1 (5 bases). TRBV5-3 is filed as an ORF, its function uncertain. V gave up 4 bases and J gave up 0 bases, with 8 bases separating them. The CDR3 consists of 14 residues. The CDR3 reads CARSAGPSGNTIYF. The CDR3 coding sequence is TGTGCCAGAAGCGCGGGGCCCTCTGGAAACACCATATATTTT.

The rearrangement joins TRBV6-5 to TRBJ1-6; D unresolved. CDR3 length: 12 amino acids. In germline, CDR1 is MNHEY, CDR2 SVGAGI. Deletions cut 2 bases from V and 8 bases from J, with 4 bases between. The CDR3 spells CASSYPDSPLHF. CDR3 DNA sequence: TGTGCCAGCAGTTACCCCGATTCACCCCTCCACTTT.

This clone has a handful of counts. The chain couples TRBV6-2 or TRBV6-3 to TRBJ1-1; the D is unclear. Germline CDR1 reads MNHEY; CDR2 reads SVGEGT. The CDR3 totals 14 residues. V lost 6 bases, J lost 5 bases, and 16 bases lay in between. This CDR3 reads CASSPLRKTTEAFF. The CDR3 nucleotides read TGTGCCAGCAGCCCTCTCAGGAAGACGACTGAAGCTTTCTTT.

V is TRBV7-8 and J is TRBJ1-5; D not resolved. V was clipped by 5 bases and J by 6 bases, with 11 bases between them. Per germline, CDR1 SGHVS and CDR2 FQNEAQ. CDR3 length: 13 amino acids. The CDR3 coding sequence is TGTGCCAGCAGCCCCGCCTTGCGTCAGCCCCAGCATTTT. Protein sequence: CASSPALRQPQHF.

The rearrangement uses TRBV18 and TRBJ1-6; TRBD1 is a possible D gene (5 bases). Germline V gene sequence: CDR1 KGHSH, CDR2 LQKENI. The CDR3 totals 15 residues. V shed 4 bases and J shed 9 bases, with 16 bases lying between them. CDR3 amino acids: CASSRASGLGSPLHF. Here the CDR3 DNA reads TGTGCCAGCTCACGGGCCTCAGGGTTGGGTTCACCCCTCCACTTT.

This chain connects TRBV29-1 to TRBJ2-7; 11 bases match TRBD1. This CDR3 has 14 amino acids. Trimming at V came to 4 bases and at J to 5 bases, leaving 7 bases not matched to a gene. CDR1 and CDR2 (germline): SQVTM, ANQGSEA. The CDR3 DNA reads as TGCAGCGTTGTGCCCGGGACAGGGGGTAACGAGCAGTACTTC. This sequence encodes CSVVPGTGGNEQYF.

The chain uses TRBV14 and TRBJ1-5, with no clear D. The CDR3 runs 12 residues. Trimming stripped 3 bases from V and 5 bases from J, with 5 bases between. Germline V CDR1 and CDR2: SGHDN, FVKESK. In nucleotides, the CDR3 is TGTGCCAGCAGCCATAACGATCAGCCCCAGCATTTT. Protein product: CASSHNDQPQHF. Filled out from reference TRBV14 and TRBJ1-5, the complete variable domain reads EAGVTQFPSHSVIEKGQTVTLRCDPISGHDNLYWYRRVMGKEIKFLLHFVKESKQDESGMPNNRFLAERTGGTYSTLKVQPAELEDSGVYFCASSHNDQPQHFGDGTRLSIL.

The chain is built from TRBV27 and TRBJ1-2; TRBD1 matches 8 bases. CDR3 length equals 15 residues. The trim removed 9 bases at V and 7 bases at J, leaving 16 bases unmatched. CDR1 and CDR2 (germline): MNHEY, SMNVEV (reference sequence). The CDR3 is CASSRDRTIQRGYTF. The CDR3 nucleotides read TGTGCCAGTAGCCGGGACAGGACCATTCAGCGTGGCTACACCTTC.

The rearrangement uses TRBV7-9 and TRBJ2-5; D is undetermined. The V gene's germline CDR1 is SEHNR and CDR2 FQNEAQ (reference sequence). The CDR3 consists of 14 residues. The V end was cut by 2 bases, the J end by 5 bases, with 12 bases between. CDR3 in DNA: TGTGCCAGCAGCTTATCGGGTCCCGGGGAGACCCAGTACTTC. It translates to CASSLSGPGETQYF.

The CDR3 bases are TGTGCCAGCAGCGCCGACAGCGCAGATACGCAGTATTTT. Translating it yields CASSADSADTQYF. The chain combines TRBV9 with TRBJ2-3, with D perhaps TRBD1 (5 bases). Germline CDR1 is SGDLS and CDR2 is YYNGEE. The V end was cut by 3 bases, the J end by 4 bases, with 9 bases between. The CDR3 is 13 amino acids.

The chain uses TRBV28 and TRBJ2-5; a possible D gene is TRBD1 (6 bases). CDR1 MDHEN and CDR2 SYDVKM come from the germline V gene. This CDR3 has 13 residues. The ends were cut back, 7 bases at V and 5 bases at J, with 14 bases in the middle. CDR3 bases: TGTGCCAGCAAGGACCAGGGGATGGAGACCCAGTACTTC. Translation gives CASKDQGMETQYF.